A selection of T cell receptor beta chains follows, all from one sample in a study of blood T cell repertoires in COVID-19. The table came from immunoSEQ multiplex PCR; TCRdb's copy has only in-frame clones and leaves some out. The repertoire holds about 150,000 clones, with roughly 71% as singletons. Sequenced input: peripheral blood. Receptor source: a woman older than 75 with acute or convalescent COVID-19. Both conserved end residues are part of each CDR3. Fields, in order: J gene, D gene, V gene, clone size, CDR3 DNA, CDR3 protein. D genes are given only for firm matches. Expanded clones get a size class; other rows say once, few or many, or leave the size out.

J: TRBJ2-3
D: TRBD2
V: TRBV24-1
size: .
DNA: TGTGCCACCAGTGATTTCCGCGGGAGAAGCACAGATACGCAGTATTTT
CDR3: CATSDFRGRSTDTQYF

J: TRBJ2-7
D: .
V: TRBV9
size: once
DNA: TGTGCCAGCAGTGCCTGGGACTCCTACTCCTACGAGCAGTACTTC
CDR3: CASSAWDSYSYEQYF

J: TRBJ1-1
D: .
V: TRBV29-1
size: .
DNA: TGCAGCGTTGACGGGTGGGGGCAGGGCACTGAAGCTTTCTTT
CDR3: CSVDGWGQGTEAFF

J: TRBJ2-1
D: TRBD1
V: TRBV5-1
size: .
DNA: TGCGCCAGCAGCTTGGATCAAGGGGGCTCGTGGGAGCAGTTCTTC
CDR3: CASSLDQGGSWEQFF

J: TRBJ2-7
D: TRBD1
V: TRBV5-1
size: .
DNA: TGCGCCAGCAGCCCCCAGGGGGTCGAGCAGTACTTC
CDR3: CASSPQGVEQYF

J: TRBJ1-1
D: TRBD1
V: TRBV3-1/TRBV3-2
size: .
DNA: TGTGCCGCAAGGGACAGCAGGGACACTGAAGCTTTCTTT
CDR3: CAARDSRDTEAFF

J: TRBJ1-2
D: .
V: TRBV28
size: .
DNA: TGTGCCAGCACGGTTCTTGAGAACAGCTATGGCTACACCTTC
CDR3: CASTVLENSYGYTF

J: TRBJ1-5
D: .
V: TRBV2
size: .
DNA: TGTGCCAGCAGTGAACGGTCTTACGGGGGGCCTCAGCCCCAGCATTTT
CDR3: CASSERSYGGPQPQHF

J: TRBJ1-4
D: .
V: TRBV30
size: .
DNA: TGTGCCTGGAGTCTTTCCCTACTAACAGGGCTGCTAACTAATGAAAAACTGTTTTTT
CDR3: CAWSLSLLTGLLTNEKLFF

J: TRBJ2-5
D: .
V: TRBV19
size: .
DNA: TGTGCCAGTAGTACCACTAGCACCCAGTCGGGAGAGACCCAGTACTTC
CDR3: CASSTTSTQSGETQYF

J: TRBJ1-2
D: TRBD1
V: TRBV19
size: .
DNA: TGTGCCAGTATGGCCCCTTCTACAGGGGACTATGGCTACACCTTC
CDR3: CASMAPSTGDYGYTF

J: TRBJ1-1
D: .
V: TRBV6-2/TRBV6-3
size: few
DNA: TGTGCCAGCAGTTATCAGGGGATTAACACTGAAGCTTTCTTT
CDR3: CASSYQGINTEAFF

J: TRBJ2-3
D: .
V: TRBV7-2
size: .
DNA: TGTGCCAGCAGCCTCCGAATGGGCGAAGGCACAGATACGCAGTATTTT
CDR3: CASSLRMGEGTDTQYF

J: TRBJ1-4
D: .
V: TRBV2
size: .
DNA: TGTGCCAGCAGCGTCAATGAAAAACTGTTTTTT
CDR3: CASSVNEKLFF

J: TRBJ2-3
D: .
V: TRBV18
size: .
DNA: TGTGCCAGCTCACCAGTACGGGACACAGATACGCAGTATTTT
CDR3: CASSPVRDTDTQYF

J: TRBJ1-4
D: TRBD1
V: TRBV18
size: few
DNA: TGTGCCAGCTCACCACCGATAACAGGGGGCACTAATGAAAAACTGTTTTTT
CDR3: CASSPPITGGTNEKLFF

J: TRBJ1-1
D: .
V: TRBV10-3
size: .
DNA: TGTGCCATCAGTAATCGACAGAATTCGGCTTTCTTT
CDR3: CAISNRQNSAFF

J: TRBJ1-1
D: .
V: TRBV6-5
size: .
DNA: TGTGCCAGCAGAACCCCGGGACAGAACACTGAAGCTTTCTTT
CDR3: CASRTPGQNTEAFF

J: TRBJ1-2
D: .
V: TRBV27
size: .
DNA: TGTGCCAGCAAAACGGCGGGATATGGCTACACCTTC
CDR3: CASKTAGYGYTF

J: TRBJ2-3
D: .
V: TRBV6-5
size: .
DNA: TGTGCCAGCCCGAAACAGGGACCTAGCACAGATACGCAGTATTTT
CDR3: CASPKQGPSTDTQYF

J: TRBJ1-4
D: .
V: TRBV6-1
size: .
DNA: TGTGCCAGCAGTGATCCGGGGGGGACGGGCAAAAAACTGTTTTTT
CDR3: CASSDPGGTGKKLFF

J: TRBJ1-2
D: .
V: TRBV5-5
size: .
DNA: TGTGCCAGCAGCTTGGGCAGGGGTTTTAACTATGGCTACACCTTC
CDR3: CASSLGRGFNYGYTF

J: TRBJ2-1
D: TRBD2
V: TRBV18
size: once
DNA: TGTGCCAGCTCAGTCGTGCCCGGGACTAGCCACAATGAGCAGTTCTTC
CDR3: CASSVVPGTSHNEQFF

J: TRBJ2-7
D: TRBD1
V: TRBV30
size: .
DNA: TGTGCCTGGAGTGTAATAGGGGGCGGTTACGAGCAGTACTTC
CDR3: CAWSVIGGGYEQYF

J: TRBJ2-2
D: TRBD2
V: TRBV7-6
size: .
DNA: TGTGCCAGCAGCCGATCATTAGCAGGCGGGGGGCGTACCGGGGAGCTGTTTTTT
CDR3: CASSRSLAGGGRTGELFF

J: TRBJ2-5
D: .
V: TRBV11-1
size: .
DNA: TGTGCCAGCAGCTTAGCGCCGGGAGCTCAAGAGACCCAGTACTTC
CDR3: CASSLAPGAQETQYF

J: TRBJ2-7
D: TRBD1
V: TRBV5-1
size: .
DNA: TGCGCCAGCAGCATAGGGGGCAGCTCCTACGAGCAGTACTTC
CDR3: CASSIGGSSYEQYF